One sample yielded the 23 T cell receptor beta chains listed below, sequenced in a study of cytomegalovirus exposure and HLA in healthy donors (dated by TCRdb to 2016 to 2017). To prepare the library, the immunoSEQ multiplex PCR assay was applied. For the multiplex PCR, a mixture combining 60 forward primers for TCR Vbeta segments and 13 reverse primers for TCR Jbeta segments was used. TCRdb mirrors the immuneACCESS table, restricted to in-frame sequences. Some clones are absent from its copies; in checked studies, under half trace to an unresolved V gene, and the reason for the others is unknown. This sample lists some 190,000 clones; approximately 83% were detected once. Together, the top ten hold around 1.3% of the sample. Specimen: PBMCs. The receptors here all came from a boy aged 2 to 10 in good health and CMV-seronegative.

Here the CDR3 reads CASTTGSEQFF. The CDR3 region has the DNA TGTGCCAGCACCACGGGGAGTGAGCAGTTCTTC. The chain couples TRBV7-9 to TRBJ2-1, with a tentative D call TRBD2 (5 bases). Looked up from germline, CDR1 is SEHNR and CDR2 is FQNEAQ (reference sequence). V lost 7 bases, J lost 9 bases, and 10 bases lay in between. The CDR3 runs 11 residues.

V and J are TRBV9 and TRBJ2-1; 10 nucleotides align to TRBD1. J was trimmed by 8 bases and V by 4 bases; bases with no gene match: 12. This CDR3 comprises 16 residues. Per the germline V gene, CDR1 is SGDLS and CDR2 is YYNGEE. The CDR3 nucleotides are TGTGCCAGCAGCCCCCAGGCGGGGACAGGGGAGCATGAGCAGTTCTTC. Its protein is CASSPQAGTGEHEQFF. Looking up the rest from reference TRBV9 and TRBJ2-1 gives the full variable domain: DSGVTQTPKHLITATGQRVTLRCSPRSGDLSVYWYQQSLDQGLQFLIQYYNGEERAKGNILERFSAQQFPDLHSELNLSSLELGDSALYFCASSPQAGTGEHEQFFGPGTRLTVL.

The chain carries TRBV27 and TRBJ2-1, with 16 nucleotides matching TRBD2. V lost 10 bases to trimming and J lost 4 bases; unmatched junction nucleotides: 7. The germline V gene has CDR1 MNHEY and CDR2 SMNVEV (reference sequence). The CDR3 covers 16 residues. CDR3 DNA sequence: TGTGCCACTCCCGGGACTAGCGGGGGGGTGTACAATGAGCAGTTCTTC. It yields the protein CATPGTSGGVYNEQFF.

V gene TRBV6-5 combines with J gene TRBJ2-5; the match to TRBD1 covers 9 bases. Trimming at V came to 10 bases and at J to 6 bases, leaving 9 bases not matched to a gene. The CDR3 spans 13 residues. In germline, CDR1 is MNHEY, CDR2 SVGAGI. This CDR3 is CANLGTGRQTQYF. In DNA form, the CDR3 reads TGTGCCAATTTAGGGACAGGGAGACAGACCCAGTACTTC.

V gene TRBV5-1 combines with J gene TRBJ2-5, with D perhaps matching TRBD1 (6 bases). Germline assignment: CDR1 SGHRS and CDR2 YFSETQ. With 3 bases removed from V and 2 bases from J, the gap between germline ends came to 8 bases. This CDR3 is built from 13 residues. The CDR3 DNA reads TGCGCCAGCAGCTCACAGGGTCAAGAGACCCAGTACTTC. Its translation is CASSSQGQETQYF.

The table lists this clone with a few counts. The chain links TRBV29-1 to TRBJ2-5, with TRBD1 matching over 8 bases. Germline lookup yields CDR1 SQVTM and CDR2 ANQGSEA. The CDR3 covers 14 residues. Losses at the gene ends were 3 bases for V and 5 bases for J; bases not matched to a gene: 8. The CDR3 region has the DNA TGCAGCGTTGAGACAGGACAGGGTCTGGAGACCCAGTACTTC. It translates to CSVETGQGLETQYF.

This chain's CDR3 is CAWTLSGNTIYF. CDR3 coding DNA: TGTGCCTGGACCCTCTCTGGAAACACCATATATTTT. The chain links TRBV30 to TRBJ1-3, with D unclear. Per germline, CDR1 GTSNPN and CDR2 SVGIG (reference sequence). V lost 4 bases and J lost 0, with 4 bases in between. This CDR3 comprises 12 residues.

This clone occurred a few times. V and J are TRBV6-4 and TRBJ1-2, with TRBD1 matching 8 bases. Germline V gene lookup returns CDR1 MRHNA and CDR2 SNTAGT. The CDR3 runs to 12 residues. Trimming at V came to 9 bases and at J to 8 bases, leaving 8 bases not matched to a gene. The CDR3 bases are TGTGCCAGGAAGGACAGGGCCTACGGCTACACCTTC. Translating gives CARKDRAYGYTF.

CDR3 amino acids: CASSERGTVTYNEQFF. CDR3 coding DNA: TGTGCCAGCAGTGAACGGGGGACAGTCACCTACAATGAGCAGTTCTTC. This chain uses TRBV6-1 with TRBJ2-1; perhaps TRBD1 as D (7 bases). The CDR3 is 16 amino acids. Germline CDR1 reads MNHNS; CDR2 reads SASEGT. The germline V and J ends were trimmed by 2 bases and 2 bases, with 13 bases remaining between them.

The rearrangement joins TRBV6-6 to TRBJ1-4, with 7 bases lining up with TRBD1. Germline-derived CDR1 and CDR2 are MNHNY and SVGAGI (reference sequence). The CDR3 length is 13 residues. Trimming cost V 7 bases and J 5 bases; bases outside gene matches: 4. CDR3 residues: CASIGRGNEKLFF. Here the CDR3 DNA reads TGTGCCAGCATTGGCAGGGGGAATGAAAAACTGTTTTTT.

V gene TRBV7-2 combines with J gene TRBJ1-1; TRBD1 is a possible D gene (5 bases). The CDR3 extends over 16 amino acids. CDR1 is SGHTA, CDR2 FQGNSA, per germline. Trimming left V 1 base short and J 4 bases short, with 16 bases between. The CDR3 sequence is CASSLVGPVGPTEAFF. The CDR3 DNA reads as TGTGCCAGCAGCTTAGTCGGGCCTGTGGGGCCCACTGAAGCTTTCTTT.

V gene TRBV27 combines with J gene TRBJ2-7; D may be TRBD1 (6 bases). Germline lookup yields CDR1 MNHEY and CDR2 SMNVEV (reference sequence). V lost 9 bases to trimming and J lost 4 bases, with 16 bases between them. This CDR3 is built from 13 residues. The CDR3 coding sequence is TGTGCCAGTGGAGGACAGTCTATATACGAGCAGTACTTC. It yields the protein CASGGQSIYEQYF.

The chain employs TRBV7-9 and TRBJ2-2; 7 nucleotides align to TRBD1. CDR1 and CDR2 (germline): SEHNR, FQNEAQ (reference sequence). The CDR3 is 18 amino acids. V trimming: 5 bases; J trimming: 5 bases; junction bases outside the gene matches: 17. This CDR3 is CASSPPLVRDSPTGELFF. The CDR3 DNA reads as TGTGCCAGCAGCCCACCGTTAGTGAGGGACAGCCCTACCGGGGAGCTGTTTTTT.

The rearrangement links TRBV15 to TRBJ2-2; D may be TRBD1 (6 bases). The ends were cut back, 6 bases at V and 0 bases at J, with 11 bases in the middle. The CDR3 runs to 15 residues. Germline V CDR1 and CDR2: LNHNV, YYDKDF (reference sequence). CDR3 protein: CATSIDRTNTGELFF. The CDR3 nucleotides are TGTGCCACCAGTATAGACAGGACGAACACCGGGGAGCTGTTTTTT.

This clone occurred a few times. The rearrangement joins TRBV28 to TRBJ1-2; D not resolved. V gave up 3 bases and J gave up 3 bases, with 5 bases separating them. Germline loops: CDR1 MDHEN, CDR2 SYDVKM. This CDR3 region has 12 residues. The CDR3 here is CASSFPYYGYTF. The CDR3, as DNA: TGTGCCAGCAGTTTCCCCTACTATGGCTACACCTTC.

The chain carries TRBV30 and TRBJ2-5; D gene ambiguous. Germline V gene sequence: CDR1 GTSNPN, CDR2 SVGIG (reference sequence). The germline V and J ends were trimmed by 0 bases and 7 bases, with 12 bases remaining between them. This CDR3 has 13 residues. CDR3 protein: CAWSVTLVVTQYF. DNA for the CDR3: TGTGCCTGGAGTGTAACCTTAGTCGTGACCCAGTACTTC.

This sequence joins TRBV6-6 and TRBJ1-2, with 9 bases matching TRBD1. With V trimmed by 10 bases and J by 3 bases, 12 bases remained unmatched. The V gene's germline CDR1 is MNHNY and CDR2 SVGAGI (reference sequence). The CDR3 spans 15 residues. The CDR3 DNA is TGTGCCACCAGGACGGGACAGGGAAATGACTATGGCTACACCTTC. Protein product: CATRTGQGNDYGYTF.

The rearrangement uses TRBV5-1 and TRBJ1-1; D perhaps matches TRBD1 (5 bases). The CDR3 runs to 17 residues. Germline V CDR1 and CDR2: SGHRS, YFSETQ. V dropped 0 bases and J dropped 1 base, with 16 bases sitting between them. The CDR3 DNA sequence: TGCGCCAGCAGCTTGGTTACAGGCTCTTTAGGGAACACTGAAGCTTTCTTT. Translating gives CASSLVTGSLGNTEAFF.

The chain joins TRBV5-1 to TRBJ2-1; 10 bases are a match to TRBD2. Losses at the gene ends were 0 bases for V and 8 bases for J; bases not matched to a gene: 8. The CDR3 loop spans 16 amino acids. Germline loops: CDR1 SGHRS, CDR2 YFSETQ. The CDR3 nucleotides are TGCGCCAGCAGCTTGGCCGGTAGCGGGAGGACCGATGAGCAGTTCTTC. Protein: CASSLAGSGRTDEQFF.

The chain couples TRBV25-1 to TRBJ1-1, with D perhaps matching TRBD1 (5 bases). Germline lookup yields CDR1 MGHDK and CDR2 SYGVNS. V gave up 1 base and J gave up 5 bases, with 8 bases separating them. The CDR3 runs to 13 residues. The CDR3 reads CASSESGGTEAFF. The CDR3 DNA reads TGTGCCAGCAGTGAATCGGGGGGAACTGAAGCTTTCTTT.

V is TRBV14 and J is TRBJ2-2; 7 positions match TRBD2. Germline CDR1 is SGHDN and CDR2 is FVKESK. V was clipped by 4 bases and J by 5 bases; unmatched bases: 4. This CDR3 is built from 14 residues. The CDR3 DNA reads TGTGCCAGCAGCCGACGGGGACTAACCGGGGAGCTGTTTTTT. Protein sequence: CASSRRGLTGELFF.

The chain combines TRBV5-8 with TRBJ2-1, with 9 nucleotides matching TRBD1. J lost 5 bases, V lost 5 bases, and 8 bases had no gene match. The germline CDR1 and CDR2 sequences are SGHTS and YDEGEE. The CDR3 has 15 residues. Here the CDR3 DNA reads TGTGCCAGCAGTCGCGGACAGGGGACGGACAATGAGCAGTTCTTC. Amino acid sequence: CASSRGQGTDNEQFF.

The rearrangement links TRBV4-2 to TRBJ2-3, with TRBD2 as a possible D gene (6 bases). CDR1 is LGHNA, CDR2 YNFKEQ, per germline. With 0 bases removed from V and 1 base from J, the gap between germline ends came to 11 bases. The CDR3 contains 16 residues. CDR3 sequence reads: CASSQDDGGGTDTQYF. CDR3 sequence (DNA): TGTGCCAGCAGCCAAGATGACGGCGGGGGCACAGATACGCAGTATTTT.